The sequence of this T cell receptor (beta chain) was determined in a study of cytomegalovirus exposure and HLA in healthy donors (dated by TCRdb to 2017 to 2019). For the study in its entirety: An earlier analysis of fewer than 750 of the donors reported about 280 Gb of sequence data and 117 million unique TCR beta sequences obtained from some 200 million T cells. An early release that covered roughly 600 HLA-typed donors contained approximately 290 gigabases of sequencing data and about 84 million unique TCR sequences. The genetic ancestry cluster associated with self-reported Caucasian donors included 81% of the roughly 410 genotyped donors. The study aimed to test whether signatures of past pathogen exposure could be identified by cataloging public T cell receptors. The T cell repertoires of 700 or so subjects were profiled by immunosequencing and related to cytomegalovirus serostatus. A separate validation cohort of approximately 130 different subjects was used in addition to the 666-subject first cohort. To predict cytomegalovirus infection status, the study combined high-throughput TCR immunosequencing, statistical association of individual TCRs with disease status, and machine learning. To study patterns of TCR occurrence, a later analysis re-analyzed previously published TCR beta repertoires from 550 to 800 donors and added high-resolution HLA genotyping. Rather than drawing on any new phenotypic data, the later analysis identified candidate immune exposures from TCR beta sequences and the way those sequences occurred across donors. To decide whether each TCR beta V gene segment behaved as functional or pseudogenic, an earlier analysis of 587 of the donors relied on high-throughput TCR beta sequencing. Donor age, sex, ethnicity and CMV serostatus were collected together with the repertoire data. Genome-wide SNP genotypes for about 55% of the 666 donors were used in a later genetic analysis, which treated that subset as a discovery cohort. All discovery cohort repertoires had been generated on a single sequencing platform. HLA typing included class I and class II loci at four-digit resolution. The number of donors typed differed by locus, with roughly 629-640 for A, B, C, DRB1 and DQB1, roughly 520 for DQA1, 600 to 610 for DPA1, and around 460 for DPB1. Several DR-DQ haplotypes were treated as single units for association and clustering because of strong linkage in the cohort. On average, about 200,000 unique TCR beta nucleotide sequences were sequenced per donor among 398 genotyped donors of the cohort, with about 19% of those sequences being non-productive. Study-wide findings and limitations: The study gave a list of 150 to 200 TCR beta chains associated with cytomegalovirus. A further reported finding was that TCR beta sequences accurately predicted the HLA-A and HLA-B alleles for most subjects in the first cohort. Cytomegalovirus status was reported to be diagnosed by the classifier with high specificity and sensitivity in both the original and validation cohorts. Compared with the approximately 670-donor mean, donors in an Asian-associated ancestry cluster had fewer N-insertions in productive TCRs, according to a later genetic analysis. For the cohort, immune exposure information was limited to CMV serostatus. Sequencing depth was assumed to be roughly uniform across donors in the presence/absence analyses, though that assumption may not hold. It was suggested by the authors that the approach could potentially be generalized to other disease states and immunological phenotypes. V-gene and J-gene trimming of TCR beta chains was associated with a missense DCLRE1C variant in a later genetic analysis, and the association was replicated in an independent cohort. In a later analysis, most CMV-associated TCR beta chains were found to appear HLA-restricted, with HLA associations seemingly driven largely by CMV exposure. Broadly in line with IMGT annotations, most TCR beta V segments showed up in productive rearrangements about 87% or about 30% of the time in an earlier analysis of 587 of the donors. In vitro tests confirmed that a few of the cytomegalovirus-associated TCR beta chains recognize cytomegalovirus antigens. Linkage disequilibrium might explain the correlated functional status among segregating V segments, but an unknown experimental factor could not be ruled out. Some IMGT-functional V segments, including TRBV6-2 and TRBV6-3, could not be distinguished by the 87-base-pair reads and were therefore excluded. Because counts were too low, roughly 16 rarely observed V segments, including chromosome 9 orphons, were left out of the earlier analysis of roughly 600 of the donors. Assigning TCR associations to individual alleles was difficult when HLA alleles, especially DR and DQ, strongly co-occurred. A cluster of highly shared sequence variants was judged likely to be a technical artifact of the sequencing pipeline. Several of the top co-occurrence clusters appeared to be linked to parvovirus B19, influenza, CMV and Epstein-Barr virus, according to a later analysis. Because HLA typing was missing for some donors at each locus, association tests included only the typed subset. In a later analysis, HLA-associated TCR beta chains showed more clonal expansion and lower generation probabilities than non-associated chains that were equally common. Specific HLA alleles were associated with around 18,000 TCR beta sequences at a false discovery rate of 0.05 in a later analysis. This cohort had only TCR beta chains sequenced, and the lack of alpha or paired-chain data limited which features could be detected. In a later analysis, TCR association rates were found to vary across HLA loci, with the most associated TCRs seen for DRB1 alleles and the fewest for HLA-C alleles. Most TCR sequences were seen in very few donors, while some public TCRs were found in many individuals.

In regard to this clone: This clone's antigen is unknown. It has no much larger one-base neighbor in the sample; base qualities were not kept.

Inclusive of the bounding cysteine and phenylalanine, the CDR3 is 23 residues long. The CDR3 DNA has 69 bases and is translated from base 1. The germline V end is reduced by 1 base and the J end by 1 base; junction bases left unmatched: 27. The germline V gene (reference sequence) supplies CDR1 MNHEY and CDR2 SMNVEV. In total, about 650 healthy bone marrow donors made up the cohort. Cohort members were all nominally healthy when sampled, although unrecorded immune exposures were likely present. The donor tested CMV seropositive and was one of the 289 seropositive cohort members. A peripheral blood sample was provided by each donor, and peripheral blood mononuclear cells were used for TCR beta sequencing. The Qiagen DNeasy Blood Extraction Kit was used to extract genomic DNA from the blood cell samples. Preparation of the library involved the immunoSEQ multiplex PCR assay. The multiplex PCR relied on a mix of 60 forward primers for TCR Vbeta segments and 13 reverse primers for TCR Jbeta segments. The CDR3 region of rearranged TCR beta genes was amplified from genomic DNA by a multiplex PCR assay. On the Illumina HiSeq System, the amplified TCR beta libraries were sequenced as 87-base-pair reads. Per the original workflow: In a later analysis, some 80 million unique TCR beta chains were counted across the 500 to 700 repertoires, and roughly 10 million of these chains were shared by at least two donors. A nearest-neighbor algorithm error-corrected the raw reads and collapsed the reads into unique sequences, merging closely related sequences to remove PCR and sequencing errors. V, D and J gene segments were assigned by aligning CDR3 sequences to IMGT reference sequences. For a sequence to be retained, a match of at least six nucleotides to both a V gene segment and a J gene segment was required. Rearrangements were called productive when the CDR3 lacked stop codons and stayed in frame with V and J; all others were non-productive. Following IMGT convention, CDR3 was defined as the stretch from the second conserved V-encoded cysteine up to the conserved J-encoded phenylalanine. Sequences without an unambiguous match to a single V gene segment were excluded from the earlier analysis of approximately 600 of the donors. An earlier analysis of around 600 of the donors classified V segments as functional when productive rearrangements were above 56.7% and as segregating when the standard deviation between donors was above 5%. A statistical classification framework was built for diagnosing cytomegalovirus status from the catalog of TCR beta chain sequences. A later analysis assigned V and J genes by comparing TCR nucleotide sequences with IMGT/GENE-DB human TR gene sequences. Using the TCRdist pipeline, a later analysis assigned CDR3 sequences along with most-parsimonious VDJ recombination scenarios. In a later analysis, every TCR beta chain was defined by the combination of its CDR3 amino acid sequence and its V-gene family, and reads without a unique V-gene family were dropped. As a way to deal with suspected cross-contamination and a sequencing artifact, a later analysis dropped approximately 590 nucleotide sequences that were highly shared and had low generation probability. In a later analysis, a clonal expansion index was calculated for each public chain from normalized within-repertoire ranks of inferred template counts. A later analysis computed generation probabilities with a VDJ recombination model fitted to out-of-frame rearrangements, and checked the results against IGoR. In a later analysis, hypergeometric tests were used to score TCR-TCR, TCR-HLA and TCR-CMV co-occurrence, with a repertoire-size bias correction applied to TCR pairs. False discovery rates were estimated in a later analysis by permuting HLA or CMV assignments 20 times. A later analysis grouped co-occurring TCRs with DBSCAN, adding TCRdist sequence similarity when clustering within HLA-allele-positive subsets. Repertoires with fewer than 30,000 or more than 120,000 public chains, plus five repertoires with anomalous nucleotide sharing, were excluded from co-occurrence clustering. TCRdb provides this immuneACCESS table in a form limited to in-frame rearrangements. Some clones are lacking; in checked studies, under half of them reflect an unresolved V gene, and why the rest are absent is not known. The V and J calls and clone size come from that table; D and trimming were worked out from the DNA. This sample comprises 100,000 to 150,000 clones, 75% to 85% of them detected only once. The top ten hold under 7% of the sample.

Recombination linked TRBV27 to TRBJ1-1; 7 nucleotides in the junction match TRBD1. The TCR originated in a middle-aged woman in good health and CMV-seropositive. The sequenced sample consisted of PBMCs. CDR3 sequence: CASSLCQGEIQVLPPMKNTEAFF. The bases read TGTGCCAGCAGTTTATGTCAGGGGGAGATCCAGGTCCTTCCCCCGATGAAGAACACTGAAGCTTTCTTT.